The 6 T cell receptor beta chains below were found in one sample sequenced in a study of T cell changes during pregnancy in multiple sclerosis. Assay used: immunoSEQ multiplex PCR; TCRdb lists only in-frame clones, some missing. This repertoire shows about 40,000 clones, about 93% found once; its top ten account for roughly 0.67%. The starting material was CD4+ T cells from peripheral blood mononuclear cells, obtained in the third trimester of pregnancy. The origin of the receptors is a female donor with multiple sclerosis, enrolled in a pregnancy study.

The rearrangement links TRBV11-1 to TRBJ2-7; D might be TRBD2 (5 bases). CDR3 size: 15 residues. Deletions cut 1 base from V and 1 base from J, with 11 bases between. Germline loops: CDR1 SGHAT, CDR2 FQDESV (reference sequence). CDR3 loop: CASSLVRERSYEQYF. In DNA form, the CDR3 reads TGTGCCAGCAGCTTAGTACGGGAACGGTCCTACGAGCAGTACTTC.

The V call is TRBV7-6, the J call TRBJ1-1; tentatively, D is TRBD1 (5 bases). The CDR3 has 16 residues. The V end was cut by 1 base, the J end by 4 bases, with 16 bases between. In germline, CDR1 is SGHVS, CDR2 FNYEAQ. In DNA, the CDR3 is TGTGCCAGCAGCTTAGGAGAGAAACTGGGGGGCACTGAAGCTTTCTTT. It is translated as CASSLGEKLGGTEAFF.

This clone appeared once. This chain links TRBV25-1 with TRBJ2-1; no clear D gene. Germline values: CDR1 MGHDK, CDR2 SYGVNS. The CDR3 length is 11 residues. V was cut by 4 bases and J by 7 bases, with 5 bases left in between. CDR3: CASSGLNEQFF. In nucleotides, the CDR3 is TGTGCCAGCAGTGGGCTGAATGAGCAGTTCTTC.

V is TRBV28 and J is TRBJ1-2; TRBD1 is a possible D gene (6 bases). Germline V gives CDR1 MDHEN, CDR2 SYDVKM. Trimming took 6 bases from V and 4 from J, leaving 18 bases between them. This CDR3 is built from 15 residues. The CDR3: CASSVPADSLYGYTF. In nucleotides, the CDR3 is TGTGCCAGCAGCGTCCCCGCGGACAGTCTCTATGGCTACACCTTC.

The chain is built from TRBV18 and TRBJ2-7; weak D call: TRBD2 (6 bases). This CDR3 has 15 residues. Trimming removed 2 bases at V and 4 bases at J, with 15 bases between. Germline-derived CDR1 and CDR2 are KGHSH and LQKENI. For the CDR3, the DNA is TGTGCCAGCTCACCAGGAGGGATAGCGGCATACGAGCAGTACTTC. This sequence encodes CASSPGGIAAYEQYF.

The chain recombines TRBV7-2 with TRBJ2-2; D unresolved. V was clipped by 2 bases and J by 0 bases, with 7 bases between them. CDR1 and CDR2 from the germline V gene are SGHTA and FQGNSA. CDR3 size: 15 residues. Written as DNA, the CDR3 is TGTGCCAGCAGCTTATGGAGCTCGAACACCGGGGAGCTGTTTTTT. It yields the protein CASSLWSSNTGELFF.